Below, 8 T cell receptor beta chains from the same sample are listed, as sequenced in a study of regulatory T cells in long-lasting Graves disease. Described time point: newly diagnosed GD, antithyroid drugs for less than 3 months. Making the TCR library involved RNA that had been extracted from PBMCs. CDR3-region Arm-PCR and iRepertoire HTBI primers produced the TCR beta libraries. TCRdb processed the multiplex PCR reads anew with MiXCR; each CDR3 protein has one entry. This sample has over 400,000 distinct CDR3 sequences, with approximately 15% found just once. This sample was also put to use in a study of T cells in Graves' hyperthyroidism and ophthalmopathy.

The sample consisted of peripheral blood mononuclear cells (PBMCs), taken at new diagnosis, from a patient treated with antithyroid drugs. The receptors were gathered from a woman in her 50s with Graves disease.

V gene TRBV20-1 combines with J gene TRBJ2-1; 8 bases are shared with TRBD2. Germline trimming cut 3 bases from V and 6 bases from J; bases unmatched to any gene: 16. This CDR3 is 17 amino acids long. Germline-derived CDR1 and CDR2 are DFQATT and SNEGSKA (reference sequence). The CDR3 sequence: CSASFTGGRGIGNEQFF. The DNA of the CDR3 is TGCAGTGCTAGCTTCACGGGGGGGCGAGGGATTGGCAATGAGCAGTTCTTC.

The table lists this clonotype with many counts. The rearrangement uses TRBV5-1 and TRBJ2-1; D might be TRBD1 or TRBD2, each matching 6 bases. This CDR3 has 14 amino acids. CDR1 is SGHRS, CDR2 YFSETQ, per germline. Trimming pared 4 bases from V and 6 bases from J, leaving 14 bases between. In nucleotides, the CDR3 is TGCGCCAGCAGCCCGAGGGGGGATGGCAATGAGCAGTTCTTC. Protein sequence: CASSPRGDGNEQFF.

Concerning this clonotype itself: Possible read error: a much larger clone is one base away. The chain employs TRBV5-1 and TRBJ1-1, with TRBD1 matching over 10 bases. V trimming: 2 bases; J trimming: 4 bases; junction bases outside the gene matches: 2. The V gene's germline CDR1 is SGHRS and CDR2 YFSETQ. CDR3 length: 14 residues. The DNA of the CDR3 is TGCGCCAGCAGCTTCCGGACAGGGGGCACTGAAGCTTTCTTT. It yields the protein CASSFRTGGTEAFF.

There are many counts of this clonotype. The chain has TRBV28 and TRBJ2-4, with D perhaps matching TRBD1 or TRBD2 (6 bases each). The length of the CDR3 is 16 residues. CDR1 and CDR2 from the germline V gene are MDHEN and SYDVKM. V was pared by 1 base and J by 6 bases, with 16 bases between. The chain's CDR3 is CASSLSGRGGRNIQYF. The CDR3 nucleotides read TGTGCCAGCAGTTTATCGGGCAGGGGAGGAAGAAACATTCAGTACTTC.

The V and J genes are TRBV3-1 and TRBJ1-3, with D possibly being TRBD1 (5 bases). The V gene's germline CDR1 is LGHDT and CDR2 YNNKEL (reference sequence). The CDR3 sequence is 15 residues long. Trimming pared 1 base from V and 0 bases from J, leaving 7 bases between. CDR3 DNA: TGTGCCAGCAGCCAAGGAGGGGACTCTGGAAACACCATATATTTT. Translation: CASSQGGDSGNTIYF.

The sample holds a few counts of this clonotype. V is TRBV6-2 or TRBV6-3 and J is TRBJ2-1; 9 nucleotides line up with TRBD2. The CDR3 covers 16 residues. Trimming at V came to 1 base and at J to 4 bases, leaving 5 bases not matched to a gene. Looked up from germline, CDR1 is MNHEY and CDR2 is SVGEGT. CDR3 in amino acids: CASSYWAGGPYNEQFF. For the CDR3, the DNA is TGTGCCAGCAGTTACTGGGCGGGAGGGCCATACAATGAGCAGTTCTTC.

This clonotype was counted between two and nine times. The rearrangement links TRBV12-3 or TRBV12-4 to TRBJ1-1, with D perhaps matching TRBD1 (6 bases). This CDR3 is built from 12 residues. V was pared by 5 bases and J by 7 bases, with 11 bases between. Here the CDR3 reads CASSTGWREAFF. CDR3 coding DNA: TGTGCCAGCAGTACAGGGTGGCGTGAAGCTTTCTTT.

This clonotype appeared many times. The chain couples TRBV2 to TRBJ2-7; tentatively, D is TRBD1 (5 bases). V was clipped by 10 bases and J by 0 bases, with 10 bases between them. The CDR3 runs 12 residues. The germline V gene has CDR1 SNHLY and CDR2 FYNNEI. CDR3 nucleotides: TGTGCCACTAAGACAGACTCCTACGAGCAGTACTTC. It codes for CATKTDSYEQYF.